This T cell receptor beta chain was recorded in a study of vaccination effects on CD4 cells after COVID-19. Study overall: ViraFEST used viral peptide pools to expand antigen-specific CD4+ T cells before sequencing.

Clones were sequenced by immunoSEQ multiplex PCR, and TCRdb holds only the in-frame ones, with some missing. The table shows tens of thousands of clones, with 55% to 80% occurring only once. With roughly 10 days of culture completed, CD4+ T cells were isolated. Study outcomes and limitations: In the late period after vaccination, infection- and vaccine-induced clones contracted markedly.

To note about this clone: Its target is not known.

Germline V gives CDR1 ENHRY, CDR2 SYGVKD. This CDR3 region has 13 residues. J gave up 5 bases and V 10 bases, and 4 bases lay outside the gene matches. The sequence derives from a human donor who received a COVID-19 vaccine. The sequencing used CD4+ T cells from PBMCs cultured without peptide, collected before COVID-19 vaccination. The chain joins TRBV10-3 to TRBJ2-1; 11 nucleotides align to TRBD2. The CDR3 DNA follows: TGTGCCACCCGACTAGCGGGAAACAATGAGCAGTTCTTC. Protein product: CATRLAGNNEQFF.